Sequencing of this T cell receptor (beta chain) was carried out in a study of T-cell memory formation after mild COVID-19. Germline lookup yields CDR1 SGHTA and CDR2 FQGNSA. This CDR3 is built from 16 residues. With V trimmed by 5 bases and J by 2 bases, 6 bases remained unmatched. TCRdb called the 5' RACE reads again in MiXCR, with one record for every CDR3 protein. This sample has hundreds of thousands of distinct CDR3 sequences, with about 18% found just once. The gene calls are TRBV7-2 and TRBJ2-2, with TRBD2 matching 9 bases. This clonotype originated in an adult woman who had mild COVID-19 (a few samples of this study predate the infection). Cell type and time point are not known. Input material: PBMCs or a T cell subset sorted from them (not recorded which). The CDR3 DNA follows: TGTGCCAGCAGCCTAGGACTAGCGCGAAACACCGGGGAGCTGTTTTTT. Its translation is CASSLGLARNTGELFF.